The 27 T cell receptor beta chains presented below share a single source sample, sequenced in a study of blood T cell repertoires in COVID-19. The assay was immunoSEQ multiplex PCR, and TCRdb's table has in-frame clones only and misses some. The sample lists 100,000 to 150,000 clones, over 75% occurring once. Source material: peripheral blood. The receptors were sampled from a woman at least 80 years old with acute or convalescent COVID-19.

The chain has TRBV27 and TRBJ2-3; maybe TRBD2 (7 bases). The CDR3 totals 16 residues. V dropped 2 bases and J dropped 2 bases, with 14 bases sitting between them. CDR1 MNHEY and CDR2 SMNVEV come from the germline V gene (reference sequence). Here the CDR3 reads CASSLAGAVLTDTQYF. In DNA, the CDR3 is TGTGCCAGCAGTTTAGCGGGGGCGGTTCTCACAGATACGCAGTATTTT.

The chain employs TRBV28 and TRBJ1-4, with 11 bases fitting TRBD1. Trimming took 8 bases from V and 7 from J; bases not matched to a gene: 6. The CDR3 runs to 14 residues. The V gene's germline CDR1 is MDHEN and CDR2 SYDVKM. In DNA, the CDR3 is TGTGCCAGCGGGGACAGGGGGGGGTCTGAAAAACTGTTTTTT. The encoded protein is CASGDRGGSEKLFF.

The V and J genes are TRBV7-2 and TRBJ1-2; D unresolved. Germline loops: CDR1 SGHTA, CDR2 FQGNSA. The CDR3 covers 14 residues. V was cut by 5 bases and J by 6 bases, with 16 bases left in between. The CDR3 sequence is CASSLKSSRHGYTF. The CDR3 DNA follows: TGTGCCAGCAGCCTTAAATCGAGCCGCCATGGCTACACCTTC.

The chain is built from TRBV2 and TRBJ1-6, with D perhaps TRBD1 (5 bases). V dropped 11 bases and J dropped 0 bases, with 14 bases sitting between them. This CDR3 has 15 amino acids. Germline-derived CDR1 and CDR2 are SNHLY and FYNNEI. CDR3 in DNA: TGTGCCGTCTTGACAGCGAGCTCCTATAATTCACCCCTCCACTTT. Translation: CAVLTASSYNSPLHF. The full variable domain, its missing parts supplied by reference TRBV2 and TRBJ1-6, is EPEVTQTPSHQVTQMGQEVILRCVPISNHLYFYWYRQILGQKVEFLVSFYNNEISEKSEIFDDQFSVERPDGSNFTLKIRSTKLEDSAMYFCAVLTASSYNSPLHFGNGTRLTVT.

V gene TRBV27 combines with J gene TRBJ1-1; TRBD1 matches at 7 bases. Germline V CDR1 and CDR2: MNHEY, SMNVEV (reference sequence). This CDR3 spans 14 amino acids. V lost 5 bases, J lost 6 bases, and 9 bases stayed unmatched. CDR3 in amino acids: CASSPHRGVAEAFF. As DNA, the CDR3 is TGTGCCAGCAGTCCTCACAGGGGAGTCGCTGAAGCTTTCTTT.

The rearrangement uses TRBV7-2 and TRBJ2-5, with a weak D call TRBD2 (5 bases). Looked up from germline, CDR1 is SGHTA and CDR2 is FQGNSA. V was shortened by 2 bases and J by 4 bases, with 14 bases between the two germline ends. This CDR3 region has 15 residues. In DNA form, the CDR3 reads TGTGCCAGCAGCTTAAGTGGACCTCGGGGAGAGACCCAGTACTTC. It specifies CASSLSGPRGETQYF.

This clone was detected only once. V usage is TRBV5-3 and J usage is TRBJ1-2; D is possibly TRBD1 (5 bases). TRBV5-3 is annotated as an ORF whose role is uncertain. V was shortened by 4 bases and J by 4 bases, with 14 bases between the two germline ends. The CDR3 has 14 amino acids. The CDR3 here is CARSPVGGAYGYTF. CDR3 DNA: TGTGCCAGAAGCCCCGTAGGCGGGGCCTATGGCTACACCTTC.

V and J are TRBV7-6 and TRBJ1-1, with D hard to call. Trimming stripped 1 base from V and 11 bases from J, with 26 bases between. The V gene's germline CDR1 is SGHVS and CDR2 FNYEAQ. The CDR3 is 17 amino acids. For the CDR3, the DNA is TGTGCCAGCAGCTTAGAACCACATACGGGGAGGGTTGGTGGTGCTTTCTTT. Protein sequence: CASSLEPHTGRVGGAFF.

This rearrangement joins TRBV6-1 to TRBJ1-1; D is perhaps TRBD1 (6 bases). Germline V CDR1 and CDR2: MNHNS, SASEGT. Trimming took 2 bases from V and 6 from J, leaving 25 bases between them. The CDR3 has 18 residues. CDR3 sequence: CASSEIVGGAGRSAEAFF. Written as DNA, the CDR3 is TGTGCCAGCAGTGAAATAGTAGGGGGGGCCGGGAGAAGTGCTGAAGCTTTCTTT.

The chain combines TRBV7-2 with TRBJ1-5; a weak D match, TRBD1 (6 bases). V was pared by 4 bases and J by 7 bases, with 17 bases between. The V gene's germline CDR1 is SGHTA and CDR2 FQGNSA. The CDR3 is made up of 15 amino acids. The chain's CDR3 is CASSSRGGAGQPQHF. The CDR3 region has the DNA TGTGCCAGCAGCTCCCGTGGGGGGGCGGGGCAGCCCCAGCATTTT.

The V gene is TRBV7-2, the J gene TRBJ2-3; D not certain. The CDR3 has 14 residues. Germline-derived CDR1 and CDR2 are SGHTA and FQGNSA. V lost 0 bases to trimming and J lost 2 bases, with 6 bases between them. CDR3 in amino acids: CASSLARSTDTQYF. The CDR3 bases are TGTGCCAGCAGCTTAGCCAGGTCCACAGATACGCAGTATTTT.

For the CDR3, the DNA is TGTGCCAGCAGCCAGTTTCTACAGGTGGCGTACACTGAAGCTTTCTTT. Protein: CASSQFLQVAYTEAFF. The chain combines TRBV3-1 (or the pseudogene TRBV3-2) with TRBJ1-1; tentative D call: TRBD1 (5 bases). The CDR3 extends over 16 amino acids. CDR1 and CDR2 from the germline V gene are LGHDT and YNNKEL (reference sequence). Deletions cut 3 bases from V and 3 bases from J, with 17 bases between.

The rearrangement uses TRBV19 and TRBJ1-6; D is uncertain. Trimming stripped 1 base from V and 6 bases from J, with 7 bases between. Per germline, CDR1 LNHDA and CDR2 SQIVND (reference sequence). The CDR3 is 14 amino acids. The CDR3: CASSIGGLNSPLHF. Here the CDR3 DNA reads TGTGCCAGTAGTATAGGCGGCCTTAATTCACCCCTCCACTTT. Together with reference TRBV19 and TRBJ1-6, the CDR3 gives the full variable domain: DGGITQSPKYLFRKEGQNVTLSCEQNLNHDAMYWYRQDPGQGLRLIYYSQIVNDFQKGDIAEGYSVSREKKESFPLTVTSAQKNPTAFYLCASSIGGLNSPLHFGNGTRLTVT.

The chain uses TRBV7-2 and TRBJ1-1, with 7 bases identical to TRBD1. The CDR3 runs to 12 residues. V shed 4 bases and J 10 bases; nucleotides not matched to a gene: 6. The V gene's germline CDR1 is SGHTA and CDR2 FQGNSA. The chain's CDR3 is CASSSRDSRAFF. The CDR3 DNA is TGTGCCAGCAGCTCTCGGGACAGTCGAGCTTTCTTT.

The chain is built from TRBV3-1 (or the pseudogene TRBV3-2) and TRBJ2-2; D is possibly TRBD2 (5 bases). The CDR3 loop spans 15 amino acids. Per germline, CDR1 LGHDT and CDR2 YNNKEL (reference sequence). V was shortened by 2 bases and J by 3 bases, with 10 bases between the two germline ends. CDR3: CASSQQRGHTGELFF. The CDR3 DNA follows: TGTGCCAGCAGCCAACAGCGCGGGCACACCGGGGAGCTGTTTTTT.

The rearrangement joins TRBV5-1 to TRBJ2-1; 9 nucleotides line up with TRBD1. V gave up 4 bases and J gave up 9 bases; unmatched junction bases: 5. Germline loops: CDR1 SGHRS, CDR2 YFSETQ. The CDR3 is 13 residues long. CDR3 loop: CASSLNRGREQFF. The CDR3 DNA reads TGCGCCAGCAGCCTAAACAGGGGGCGTGAGCAGTTCTTC.

In its sample, this clone was seen once. This sequence joins TRBV4-3 and TRBJ2-7; D is unresolved. The V end lost 0 bases, the J end lost 6 bases, and 15 bases lay between the germline ends. This CDR3 spans 15 amino acids. The V gene's germline CDR1 is LGHNA and CDR2 YSLEER. In DNA, the CDR3 is TGCGCCAGCAGCCAAGATAGATTCTGGTCTGGCGAGCAGTACTTC. This encodes CASSQDRFWSGEQYF.

The J gene is TRBJ1-4, the V gene TRBV2; D is undetermined. Germline V gives CDR1 SNHLY, CDR2 FYNNEI. The CDR3 sequence is 11 residues long. The germline V and J ends were trimmed by 8 bases and 8 bases, with 9 bases remaining between them. CDR3 in amino acids: CASASGEKLFF. CDR3 in DNA: TGTGCCAGCGCCAGCGGGGAAAAACTGTTTTTT.

The V call is TRBV3-1 (or the pseudogene TRBV3-2), the J call TRBJ1-4; TRBD1 aligns across 7 bases. V shed 1 base, J shed 10 bases, and the junction held 15 bases outside the gene matches. Per the germline V gene, CDR1 is LGHDT and CDR2 is YNNKEL (reference sequence). This CDR3 is 17 amino acids long. The CDR3 DNA sequence: TGTGCCAGCAGCCAAGGGGAAGGGGGCACTGTACGGAGAAAACTGTTTTTT. This translates into CASSQGEGGTVRRKLFF.

The CDR3 spells CASSLGQGAPEQYV. The CDR3 coding sequence is TGTGCCAGCAGTCTTGGACAGGGAGCTCCCGAGCAGTACGTC. The genes are TRBV5-4 and TRBJ2-7, with 8 bases matching TRBD1. V was clipped by 5 bases and J by 6 bases; unmatched bases: 10. CDR3 size: 14 residues. CDR1 and CDR2 (germline): SGHNT, YYREEE (reference sequence).

As regards this clone: This specimen includes other DNA sequences encoding the same CDR3. V and J are TRBV5-1 and TRBJ1-1; 8 nucleotides match TRBD1. The CDR3 runs to 14 residues. V shed 4 bases and J 4 bases; nucleotides not matched to a gene: 6. Germline CDR1 and CDR2: SGHRS and YFSETQ. This CDR3 is CASSPGTGGTEAFF. The CDR3 DNA is TGCGCCAGCAGCCCCGGGACAGGTGGCACTGAAGCTTTCTTT.

CDR3 DNA sequence: TGCGCCAGCAGCCTGACCCCTGACAGCGCGAACACCGGGGAGCTGTTTTTT. Amino acids: CASSLTPDSANTGELFF. V and J are TRBV5-1 and TRBJ2-2, with D possibly TRBD1 on 5 matching bases. Per the germline V gene, CDR1 is SGHRS and CDR2 is YFSETQ. The CDR3 runs to 17 residues. Between the trimmed V and J ends, which lost 4 bases and 0 bases, there was a span of 16 bases.

The chain is built from TRBV10-3 and TRBJ1-6, with D maybe TRBD1 (6 bases). Germline CDR1 and CDR2: ENHRY and SYGVKD. This CDR3 has 14 residues. The V end was cut by 10 bases, the J end by 10 bases, with 20 bases between. The CDR3 region is CATHRAGADSPLHF. The CDR3 region has the DNA TGTGCCACCCACCGGGCAGGGGCAGACTCACCCCTCCACTTT.

The chain has TRBV5-1 and TRBJ1-1; 8 bases are shared with TRBD1. Germline lookup yields CDR1 SGHRS and CDR2 YFSETQ. Trimming cost V 1 base and J 5 bases; bases outside gene matches: 4. The CDR3 loop spans 14 amino acids. This chain's CDR3 is CASSLQGASTEAFF. The CDR3 DNA sequence: TGCGCCAGCAGCTTGCAGGGGGCGAGTACTGAAGCTTTCTTT. Looking up the rest from reference TRBV5-1 and TRBJ1-1 gives the full variable domain: KAGVTQTPRYLIKTRGQQVTLSCSPISGHRSVSWYQQTPGQGLQFLFEYFSETQRNKGNFPGRFSGRQFSNSRSEMNVSTLELGDSALYLCASSLQGASTEAFFGQGTRLTVV.

This clone was detected only a few times. The chain couples TRBV7-2 to TRBJ1-5, with D maybe TRBD1 (5 bases). This CDR3 has 15 amino acids. The germline V gene has CDR1 SGHTA and CDR2 FQGNSA. With 4 bases removed from V and 2 bases from J, the gap between germline ends came to 12 bases. CDR3 in DNA: TGTGCCAGCAGCTCCCTTGGGGGGGGCAATCAGCCCCAGCATTTT. The encoded protein is CASSSLGGGNQPQHF. Together with reference TRBV7-2 and TRBJ1-5, the CDR3 gives the full variable domain: GAGVSQSPSNKVTEKGKDVELRCDPISGHTALYWYRQSLGQGLEFLIYFQGNSAPDKSGLPSDRFSAERTGGSVSTLTIQRTQQEDSAVYLCASSSLGGGNQPQHFGDGTRLSIL.

This clone was observed a few times. This chain connects TRBV2 to TRBJ1-1; D uncertain. The CDR3 consists of 14 residues. Germline V gene sequence: CDR1 SNHLY, CDR2 FYNNEI. V lost 6 bases and J lost 5, with 16 bases in between. The CDR3 reads CASRARPAGTEAFF. CDR3 nucleotide sequence: TGTGCCAGCAGAGCCCGTCCAGCCGGGACTGAAGCTTTCTTT.

V gene TRBV7-6 combines with J gene TRBJ1-4, with 7 bases identical to TRBD1. CDR1 is SGHVS, CDR2 FNYEAQ, per germline. The J segment lost 5 bases and the V segment lost 1 base, leaving 4 bases of the junction unmatched. The CDR3 sequence is 15 residues long. The CDR3 protein is CASSLGRDRNEKLFF. In DNA form, the CDR3 reads TGTGCCAGCAGCTTAGGTCGGGACAGAAATGAAAAACTGTTTTTT.